The source of this T cell receptor (beta chain) is a study of cytomegalovirus exposure and HLA in healthy donors. The PCR was carried out with 60 Vbeta primers and 13 Jbeta primers. This table comes from immunoSEQ multiplex PCR, and its TCRdb copy is limited to in-frame clones, with some not included. The sample table sets out around 210,000 clones. Comment on this clone: Its antigen is unidentified.

Study conclusions and caveats: Earlier analysis looked at TCR beta V segments, and most were productive about 87% or about 30% of the time. TCR beta sequences reportedly predicted the HLA-A and HLA-B alleles of most subjects accurately. One cluster of highly shared sequence variants probably arose as a sequencing artifact.

CDR3 length: 14 residues. V lost 5 bases, J lost 7 bases, and 15 bases lay in between. The germline V gene encodes CDR1 MNHEY and CDR2 SVGAGI. The origin of this receptor is a woman younger than 45 in good health and CMV-seropositive. The sample comprised PBMCs. The chain links TRBV6-5 to TRBJ1-5; TRBD1 might be the D (6 bases). CDR3 in amino acids: CASSVQGAGQPQHF. CDR3 coding DNA: TGTGCCAGCAGTGTACAGGGTGCTGGGCAGCCCCAGCATTTT.